One and the same sample provided the 32 T cell receptor beta chains below, sequenced in a study of T cells in women clearing cervical HPV infection. Measured with immunoSEQ multiplex PCR; TCRdb has only the in-frame clones, and not every one. Its table lists about 21,000 clones. Sequencing was carried out using blood buffy coat. Receptor source: a woman aged 18 to 75 with a cervical HPV16 infection that either progressed to CIN3+ or cleared (not recorded which).

Turning to this clone: The read finishes 3 residues shy of the CDR3 end, and the germline J gene is used to complete it. The sample contains more than one DNA sequence encoding this CDR3. V and J are TRBV5-4 and TRBJ2-7, with a weak D call TRBD2 (5 bases). Trimming took 2 bases from V and 2 from J, leaving 14 bases between them. This CDR3 comprises 15 residues. CDR1 SGHNT and CDR2 YYREEE come from the germline V gene (reference sequence). The part of the CDR3 DNA that was read is TGTGCCAGCAGCTTAGCGGAACAGTCCACCTACGAG. It encodes CASSLAEQSTYE. The CDR3 reads in full as CASSLAEQSTYEQYF.

Details on this clone: The sequenced fragment ends 3 residues before the CDR3 boundary, so the rest is inferred from the germline J gene. The rearrangement uses TRBV9 and TRBJ2-3, with unresolved D. V lost 1 base to trimming and J lost 4 bases, with 7 bases between them. Germline V CDR1 and CDR2: SGDLS, YYNGEE. This CDR3 is 13 amino acids long. CDR3 sequence reads: CASSVSSADTQYF. CDR3 DNA (partial): TGTGCCAGCAGCGTATCGAGCGCAGATACG. Full variable domain (missing parts from reference TRBV9 and TRBJ2-3): DSGVTQTPKHLITATGQRVTLRCSPRSGDLSVYWYQQSLDQGLQFLIQYYNGEERAKGNILERFSAQQFPDLHSELNLSSLELGDSALYFCASSVSSADTQYFGPGTRLTVL.

Turning to this clone: The read ends 3 residues early relative to the CDR3; the germline J gene fills the gap. The chain carries TRBV23-1 and TRBJ1-4; 7 nucleotides line up with TRBD1. Being an ORF, TRBV23-1 has a function that is uncertain. The length of the CDR3 is 19 residues. J lost 4 bases, V lost 2 bases, and 16 bases had no gene match. This CDR3 reads CASSQMNKGTVPFNEKLFF. The sequenced part of the CDR3 DNA is TGCGCCAGCAGTCAAATGAATAAGGGGACAGTGCCTTTTAATGAAAAA.

CDR3 bases read: TGTGCCAGTAGTGACGCTCCTCCGGGACTAGGGGGTTCTAGCACAGATACG. Residues: CASSDAPPGLGGSSTDT. In full, the CDR3 is CASSDAPPGLGGSSTDTQYF. The rearrangement uses TRBV19 and TRBJ2-3; TRBD2 matches 8 bases. The read falls 3 residues short of the CDR3 end, and the missing part is taken from the germline J gene. Per germline, CDR1 LNHDA and CDR2 SQIVND (reference sequence). V lost 5 bases to trimming and J lost 0 bases; unmatched junction nucleotides: 19. This CDR3 has 20 residues.

Note on this clone: Read coverage stops 3 residues before the CDR3 terminus; the germline J gene supplies the remainder. The J gene is TRBJ1-1, the V gene TRBV7-9; D uncertain. CDR1 SEHNR and CDR2 FQNEAQ come from the germline V gene (reference sequence). The germline V and J ends were trimmed by 5 bases and 0 bases, with 7 bases remaining between them. There are 13 residues in the CDR3. The CDR3 loop is CASSLDMNTEAFF. Incomplete CDR3 DNA: TGTGCCAGCAGCCTAGACATGAACACTGAA.

A word on this clone: The missing CDR3 end, 3 residues past where the read stops, is filled in from the germline J gene. The V and J genes are TRBV6-1 and TRBJ1-6, with D unresolved. V lost 2 bases and J lost 5, with 7 bases in between. The CDR3 covers 14 residues. Germline V gene data show CDR1 as MNHNS and CDR2 as SASEGT. CDR3 loop: CASSELTDNSPLHF. Partial CDR3 DNA: TGTGCCAGCAGTGAACTCACAGATAATTCACCC.

To note about this clone: One junction end does not reproduce the germline sequence, and a read error may be involved. The read ends 3 residues early relative to the CDR3; the germline J gene fills the gap. This chain connects TRBV18 to TRBJ1-2; D might be TRBD1 (5 bases). The CDR3 runs to 15 residues. Germline CDR1 and CDR2: KGHSH and LQKENI. The chain's CDR3 is CVSSRALTELYGYTF. Partial CDR3 DNA: TGTGTCAGCTCACGCGCTTTGACAGAACTCTATGGC.

A word on this clone: The DNA ends 3 residues before the CDR3 does, and the rest of the CDR3 is filled in from the germline J gene. The chain recombines TRBV5-1 with TRBJ2-7; tentative D call: TRBD1 (5 bases). The CDR3 runs to 13 residues. The germline CDR1 and CDR2 sequences are SGHRS and YFSETQ. The germline V and J ends were trimmed by 2 bases and 3 bases, with 9 bases remaining between them. The CDR3 bases that were read are TGCGCCAGCAGCTTAGACAGTTACTACGAG. Translated, it gives CASSLDSYYE. The CDR3 as a whole reads CASSLDSYYEQYF.

The part of the CDR3 DNA that was read is TGTGCCAGCAGCTTGGTGCGGGGGGTCTACAATGAG. Protein: CASSLVRGVYNE. The full CDR3 protein is CASSLVRGVYNEQFF. The chain joins TRBV5-6 to TRBJ2-1, with 8 bases matching TRBD2. The read ends 3 residues shy of where the CDR3 ends; the end is completed using the germline J gene. CDR1 and CDR2 from the germline V gene are SGHDT and YYEEEE. V gave up 0 bases and J gave up 3 bases; unmatched junction bases: 2. The CDR3 spans 15 residues.

Of note for this clone: From the germline J gene comes the end of the CDR3, since the read stops 3 residues before it. The chain recombines TRBV19 with TRBJ2-7; 8 positions agree with TRBD1. Germline loops: CDR1 LNHDA, CDR2 SQIVND (reference sequence). Trimming cost V 8 bases and J 0 bases; bases outside gene matches: 6. This CDR3 is built from 14 residues. The covered CDR3 bases are TGTGCCAGTTCGGACAGGGAAAACTCCTACGAG. Encoded protein: CASSDRENSYE. The CDR3, in full, reads CASSDRENSYEQYF.

With regard to this clone: The CDR3 goes on 3 residues after the read ends, and that part is filled in from the germline J gene. V usage is TRBV5-1 and J usage is TRBJ2-5; 9 nucleotides line up with TRBD2. The junction had 5 bases not matched to a gene; V was cut back by 0 bases and J by 5 bases. Germline V gene data show CDR1 as SGHRS and CDR2 as YFSETQ. The CDR3 is 15 residues long. Partial CDR3 DNA: TGCGCCAGCAGCTTGGGGGCTAGCGGGATGGAGACC. This encodes CASSLGASGMET. The whole CDR3 reads CASSLGASGMETQYF.

With respect to this clone: The read stops 3 residues short of the end of the CDR3; the missing end is completed from the germline J gene. This rearrangement joins TRBV20-1 to TRBJ2-1; 10 bases map to TRBD2. The germline gives CDR1 DFQATT, CDR2 SNEGSKA (reference sequence). V gave up 3 bases and J gave up 6 bases; unmatched junction bases: 23. The CDR3 runs 20 residues. The covered CDR3 bases are TGCAGTGCTAGGCCCCTTCTAGGACTAGCGGTTACCTCTTCGTTCAATGAG. Encoded protein: CSARPLLGLAVTSSFNE. The CDR3 as a whole reads CSARPLLGLAVTSSFNEQFF.

With regard to this clone: The DNA ends 3 residues before the CDR3 does, and the rest of the CDR3 is filled in from the germline J gene. This chain uses TRBV10-2 with TRBJ2-5; 7 bases agree with TRBD2. The CDR3 extends over 14 amino acids. In germline, CDR1 is WSHSY, CDR2 SAAADI. V shed 7 bases and J 3 bases; nucleotides not matched to a gene: 8. CDR3 bases read: TGCGCCAGCAACCTCCGGGGGGAGAAAGAGACC. This translates into CASNLRGEKET. The full CDR3 protein is CASNLRGEKETQYF.

On this clone itself: Sequencing ends 3 residues short of the CDR3 end; the germline J gene provides the rest. The chain joins TRBV20-1 to TRBJ2-5, with TRBD2 identical over 8 bases. The germline V gene has CDR1 DFQATT and CDR2 SNEGSKA (reference sequence). V lost 3 bases, J lost 5 bases, and 5 bases stayed unmatched. The CDR3 has 13 amino acids. CDR3 region: CSASRGGRETQYF. The CDR3 DNA, read in part, is TGCAGTGCTAGTCGGGGGGGCAGGGAGACC.

A remark on this clone: The read gets to within 3 residues of the CDR3 end, and the germline J gene fills in the rest. The chain carries TRBV5-4 and TRBJ2-5; weak D call: TRBD1 (7 bases). Germline V gene data show CDR1 as SGHNT and CDR2 as YYREEE (reference sequence). The CDR3 runs 14 residues. V gave up 0 bases and J gave up 4 bases, with 10 bases separating them. The covered CDR3 bases are TGTGCCAGCAGCTTGGCAGGGGGGACAGAGACC. Translating gives CASSLAGGTET. The full CDR3 protein reads CASSLAGGTETQYF.

For this clone: The CDR3 is cut off 3 residues early in the read; its end comes from the germline J gene. The chain joins TRBV2 to TRBJ2-7, with 7 bases lining up with TRBD2. From germline, CDR1 is SNHLY and CDR2 FYNNEI. V dropped 6 bases and J dropped 6; count of bases not matched to a gene: 5. This CDR3 comprises 12 residues. The CDR3 reads CASRPGGGEQYF. The sequenced part of the CDR3 DNA is TGTGCCAGCAGGCCTGGGGGGGGCGAG.

For this clone: With the read ending 3 residues before the CDR3 end, the germline J gene is used to fill in that end. The chain recombines TRBV19 with TRBJ1-2; TRBD1 matches 8 bases. CDR1 LNHDA and CDR2 SQIVND come from the germline V gene (reference sequence). Germline trimming cut 5 bases from V and 2 bases from J; bases unmatched to any gene: 7. The length of the CDR3 is 15 residues. The DNA read from the CDR3 is TGTGCCAGTAGTCTGAGTGGACAGGGAAACTATGGC. It yields the protein CASSLSGQGNYG. The whole CDR3 sequence is CASSLSGQGNYGYTF.

As to this clone: The read ends 3 residues shy of where the CDR3 ends; the end is completed using the germline J gene. The chain has TRBV5-1 and TRBJ1-6, with 7 bases fitting TRBD1. V was clipped by 0 bases and J by 6 bases; unmatched bases: 0. The germline V gene encodes CDR1 SGHRS and CDR2 YFSETQ. This CDR3 has 14 residues. Here the CDR3 reads CASSLGDSNSPLHF. Partial CDR3 DNA: TGCGCCAGCAGCTTGGGGGACAGTAATTCACCC.

In the case of this clone: The read ends 3 residues early relative to the CDR3; the germline J gene fills the gap. The rearrangement joins TRBV19 to TRBJ1-1, with 12 bases that match TRBD1. Per germline, CDR1 LNHDA and CDR2 SQIVND (reference sequence). CDR3 length equals 16 residues. The CDR3: CASSIAGTGGFETAFF. Incomplete CDR3 DNA: TGTGCCAGTAGTATCGCCGGGACAGGGGGCTTTGAGACA.

A note on this clone: The junction differs from germline at one of its ends, possibly a read error. The CDR3 goes on 3 residues after the read ends, and that part is filled in from the germline J gene. V is TRBV2 and J is TRBJ1-2, with 7 bases identical to TRBD1. Germline CDR1 reads SNHLY; CDR2 reads FYNNEI. The CDR3 totals 11 residues. CDR3 DNA (partial): TGTGCCGATAGACAGGGTGATGGT. This translates into CADRQGDG. The full CDR3 sequence reads CADRQGDGYTF.

As concerns this clone: The CDR3 end lies 3 residues beyond the end of the read and is filled in from the germline J gene. The chain recombines TRBV29-1 with TRBJ1-2; D may be TRBD1 (5 bases). Germline V lookup: CDR1 SQVTM, CDR2 ANQGSEA. This CDR3 comprises 12 residues. This chain's CDR3 is CSVHISGPGYTF. The CDR3 DNA, read in part, is TGCAGCGTGCACATTTCAGGGCCAGGC.

About this clone: The junction differs from germline at one of its ends, possibly a read error. Read data end 3 residues before the CDR3 end; the end is taken from the germline J gene. The rearrangement links TRBV4-2 to TRBJ1-2; D perhaps matches TRBD1 (6 bases). The CDR3 consists of 16 residues. CDR1 is LGHNA and CDR2 is YNFKEQ in the germline V gene. Partial CDR3 DNA: TGCGCCAGCAGCCAAGATAGGACAGCAAATTCCTATGGC. Translating it yields CASSQDRTANSYG. The CDR3 in its entirety is CASSQDRTANSYGYTF.

Concerning this clone: The read ends 3 residues early relative to the CDR3; the germline J gene fills the gap. The chain is built from TRBV5-1 and TRBJ2-3, with D tentatively TRBD1 (6 bases). CDR1 SGHRS and CDR2 YFSETQ come from the germline V gene. CDR3 size: 14 residues. The V end was cut by 4 bases, the J end by 1 base, with 10 bases between. CDR3 region: CASSRWTGTDTQYF. The sequenced part of the CDR3 DNA is TGCGCCAGCAGCCGATGGACAGGCACAGATACG.

Comments on this clone: The read stops 3 residues short of the end of the CDR3; the missing end is completed from the germline J gene. This chain joins TRBV18 and TRBJ2-2, with D perhaps matching TRBD1 (6 bases). Between the trimmed V and J ends, which lost 2 bases and 0 bases, there was a span of 7 bases. Germline values: CDR1 KGHSH, CDR2 LQKENI. The length of the CDR3 is 15 residues. CDR3 bases read: TGTGCCAGCTCACCAAGGGACACGAACACCGGGGAG. Translation gives CASSPRDTNTGE. The complete CDR3 reads CASSPRDTNTGELFF.

To note about this clone: The read terminates 3 residues before the CDR3 end, so the remaining end is supplied by the germline J gene. J is TRBJ1-2 and V is TRBV29-1; D is unclear. V was trimmed by 4 bases and J by 4 bases, leaving 13 bases between them. The germline gives CDR1 SQVTM, CDR2 ANQGSEA. This CDR3 is 13 amino acids long. CDR3 DNA, as far as it was read: TGCAGCGTTGTAGGGCTTGAGGGCTATGGC. This gives the protein CSVVGLEGYG. The entire CDR3 is CSVVGLEGYGYTF.

Concerning this clone: The CDR3 goes on 3 residues after the read ends, and that part is filled in from the germline J gene. The rearrangement uses TRBV7-6 and TRBJ1-2; 9 bases fit TRBD1. Germline loops: CDR1 SGHVS, CDR2 FNYEAQ. This CDR3 has 15 amino acids. CDR3 sequence reads: CASSLAGQGVVGYTF. CDR3 DNA, as far as it was read: TGTGCCAGCAGCTTAGCGGGACAGGGAGTTGTGGGC.

Note on this clone: The CDR3 extends 3 residues past the end of the read, so its final part is completed from the germline J gene. The gene calls are TRBV9 and TRBJ2-1, with 9 bases fitting TRBD2. J gave up 4 bases and V 4 bases, and 12 bases lay outside the gene matches. The germline gives CDR1 SGDLS, CDR2 YYNGEE. The CDR3 sequence is 17 residues long. CDR3 residues: CASSKASGIGVYNEQFF. Partial CDR3 DNA: TGTGCCAGCAGCAAGGCTAGCGGGATAGGTGTGTACAATGAG.

On this clone: The read ends 3 residues before the CDR3 terminus; that terminus is restored from the germline J gene. This chain links TRBV5-1 with TRBJ2-5; D might be TRBD1 (5 bases). With 4 bases removed from V and 4 bases from J, the gap between germline ends came to 17 bases. The CDR3 spans 15 residues. Germline V lookup: CDR1 SGHRS, CDR2 YFSETQ. This CDR3 is CASSPTPQGGETQYF. The part of the CDR3 DNA that was read is TGCGCCAGCAGCCCAACCCCTCAGGGCGGAGAGACC.

Details on this clone: The sequenced fragment ends 3 residues before the CDR3 boundary, so the rest is inferred from the germline J gene. The V gene is TRBV3-1 (or the pseudogene TRBV3-2), the J gene TRBJ2-1; 7 positions agree with TRBD2. The CDR3 spans 15 residues. Germline loops: CDR1 LGHDT, CDR2 YNNKEL (reference sequence). V lost 2 bases to trimming and J lost 5 bases; unmatched junction nucleotides: 6. The CDR3 sequence is CASSQIRGVNNEQFF. The CDR3 DNA, read in part, is TGTGCCAGCAGCCAAATCCGGGGGGTAAACAATGAG.

Details on this clone: The sequenced fragment ends 3 residues before the CDR3 boundary, so the rest is inferred from the germline J gene. This chain uses TRBV2 with TRBJ2-3; TRBD1 aligns across 9 bases. Germline V gene lookup returns CDR1 SNHLY and CDR2 FYNNEI. This CDR3 region has 15 residues. Losses at the gene ends were 7 bases for V and 1 base for J; bases not matched to a gene: 6. The CDR3: CASTLGTGRTDTQYF. Partial CDR3 DNA: TGTGCCAGCACCCTGGGGACAGGGCGCACAGATACG.

For this clone: The read falls 3 residues short of the CDR3 end, and the missing part is taken from the germline J gene. The chain uses TRBV20-1 and TRBJ2-3; D is unclear. Germline V CDR1 and CDR2: DFQATT, SNEGSKA (reference sequence). V was clipped by 4 bases and J by 6 bases, with 11 bases between them. The CDR3 extends over 12 amino acids. The covered CDR3 bases are TGCAGTGCTAAGGTAACCGGGGATACG. Residues: CSAKVTGDT. The entire CDR3 protein reads CSAKVTGDTQYF.

Comments on this clone: The sequenced fragment ends 3 residues before the CDR3 boundary, so the rest is inferred from the germline J gene. The rearrangement uses TRBV5-1 and TRBJ2-3, with 14 bases that match TRBD2. The germline gives CDR1 SGHRS, CDR2 YFSETQ. The CDR3 sequence is 16 residues long. The V and J ends lost 4 bases and 4 bases, in that order; junction bases with no gene match: 5. The CDR3 loop reads CASSPGLAGAADTQYF. The CDR3 bases that were read are TGCGCCAGCAGCCCGGGACTAGCGGGGGCGGCAGATACG.